These T cell receptor beta chains were read from a single sample in a study of patients and donors after allogeneic stem cell transplantation. One entry per CDR3 protein, called by TCRdb with MiXCR from the RT-PCR reads. The repertoire consists of under 170,000 distinct CDR3 sequences, with roughly two fifths occurring once and the leading ten covering roughly 50%. Sample: blood, either unsorted or a sorted T cell fraction (not recorded which). The receptors derive from a human donor who was either an allogeneic HSCT recipient or a stem cell or donor lymphocyte infusion donor (not recorded which). It is not recorded whose cells these are; they may come from a transplant donor. Both conserved end residues are part of each CDR3. The D gene is left open where the match is weak. Size is omitted from some rows. Given values are once, few, many or a class for expanded clones.

v_call,j_call,clone_size,d_call,cdr3_aa,cdr3_nt
TRBV12-3/TRBV12-4,TRBJ2-3,-,TRBD2,CASSLRNGGADTQYF,TGTGCCAGCAGTTTAAGAAACGGGGGGGCAGATACGCAGTATTTT
TRBV6-5,TRBJ2-3,few,-,CASSYVRFRDTQYF,TGTGCCAGCAGTTACGTTCGCTTCAGGGATACGCAGTATTTT
TRBV9,TRBJ1-1,-,-,CASSVQGFASQNAEAFF,TGTGCCAGCAGCGTCCAGGGTTTTGCTTCCCAGAACGCTGAAGCTTTCTTT
TRBV6-1,TRBJ2-7,once,-,CASTSQAGVLGEQYF,TGTGCCAGCACGAGTCAGGCAGGGGTGTTGGGGGAGCAGTACTTC
TRBV5-1,TRBJ1-1,few,-,CASSLSGQITEAFF,TGCGCCAGCAGCTTGTCTGGACAGATCACTGAAGCTTTCTTT
TRBV7-8,TRBJ1-1,-,TRBD1,CASSPTGTGGTEAFF,TGTGCCAGCAGCCCTACCGGGACAGGGGGGACTGAAGCTTTCTTT
TRBV14,TRBJ1-5,few,-,CASSQSGGNQPQHF,TGTGCCAGCAGCCAGTCTGGGGGCAATCAGCCCCAGCATTTT
TRBV6-2/TRBV6-3,TRBJ1-2,few,-,CASSYATGYGYTF,TGTGCCAGCAGTTACGCGACAGGCTATGGCTACACCTTC
TRBV27,TRBJ1-5,few,-,CASSWRQAIYSNQPQHF,TGTGCCAGCAGTTGGAGACAGGCGATCTATAGCAATCAGCCCCAGCATTTT
TRBV7-8,TRBJ1-6,few,-,CASSLASGRYSPLHF,TGTGCCAGCAGCTTAGCCTCAGGTCGATACTCACCCCTCCACTTT
TRBV6-1,TRBJ1-5,many,-,CASRLGSLGVQPQHF,TGTGCCAGCAGACTCGGGTCTCTTGGGGTCCAGCCCCAGCATTTT
TRBV12-3/TRBV12-4,TRBJ1-6,-,-,CASRGWEESPLHF,TGTGCCAGCAGGGGATGGGAGGAATCACCCCTCCACTTT
TRBV10-3,TRBJ1-2,-,-,CAISEQGGGYTF,TGTGCCATCAGTGAGCAGGGTGGGGGCTACACCTTC
TRBV15,TRBJ2-3,few,-,CATSNGEISTDTQYF,TGTGCCACCAGCAATGGTGAAATTAGCACAGATACGCAGTATTTT
TRBV29-1,TRBJ1-1,many,TRBD1,CSVYGDRGSTEAFF,TGCAGCGTCTACGGGGACAGGGGTTCCACTGAAGCTTTCTTT
TRBV4-2,TRBJ1-3,-,TRBD1,CASSRGTGGGNTIYF,TGTGCCAGCAGCCGGGGGACAGGGGGCGGAAACACCATATATTTT
TRBV6-2/TRBV6-3,TRBJ2-7,few,TRBD2,CASTGTSGEGYEQYF,TGTGCCAGCACCGGGACTAGCGGGGAGGGATACGAGCAGTACTTC
TRBV7-9,TRBJ2-6,-,TRBD1,CASRPPGTVKYGANVLTF,TGTGCCAGCAGACCCCCCGGGACAGTTAAATACGGGGCCAACGTCCTGACTTTC
TRBV6-5,TRBJ1-5,few,-,CASSPSGGGGQPQHF,TGTGCCAGCAGCCCCTCCGGGGGAGGTGGTCAGCCCCAGCATTTT
TRBV7-9,TRBJ1-6,-,-,CASSLDTPLGNSPLHF,TGTGCCAGCAGCCTGGACACACCGTTGGGTAATTCACCCCTCCACTTT
TRBV4-2,TRBJ2-2,-,-,CASRAPETLNTGELFF,TGTGCCAGCAGGGCCCCGGAGACACTGAACACCGGGGAGCTGTTTTTT
TRBV28,TRBJ2-7,-,TRBD1,CASSRTGALLYEQYF,TGTGCCAGCAGCCGTACAGGGGCTTTGCTGTACGAGCAGTACTTC
TRBV4-2,TRBJ2-1,-,TRBD1,CASSPGQGAGNEQFF,TGTGCCAGCAGCCCGGGACAGGGGGCGGGCAATGAGCAGTTCTTC
TRBV4-3,TRBJ1-5,few,-,CASSQEAGDRGNQPQHF,TGCGCCAGCAGCCAAGAAGCCGGGGATAGGGGCAATCAGCCCCAGCATTTT
TRBV19,TRBJ1-6,few,-,CASSIETGPNSPLHF,TGTGCCAGTAGTATCGAGACAGGTCCGAATTCACCCCTCCACTTT
TRBV10-3,TRBJ1-1,-,-,CAISEGRVAFF,TGTGCCATCAGTGAGGGGAGGGTGGCTTTCTTT
TRBV4-1,TRBJ1-5,few,-,CASSQYRRGKSNQPQHF,TGCGCCAGCAGCCAATACCGGAGGGGTAAGAGCAATCAGCCCCAGCATTTT
TRBV20-1,TRBJ1-2,-,TRBD1,CSAYDPRTGPNYGYTF,TGCAGTGCCTATGACCCTCGGACAGGCCCTAACTATGGCTACACCTTC
TRBV20-1,TRBJ1-5,few,TRBD1,CSARGAGGQPQHF,TGCAGTGCTAGGGGGGCAGGGGGTCAGCCCCAGCATTTT
TRBV6-5,TRBJ1-5,-,-,CASSQGAYQPQHF,TGTGCCAGCAGCCAGGGAGCGTATCAGCCCCAGCATTTT
TRBV12-3/TRBV12-4,TRBJ2-1,-,TRBD2,CASRRLAGNEQFF,TGTGCCAGCAGGCGACTAGCGGGAAATGAGCAGTTCTTC
TRBV3-1,TRBJ2-1,-,TRBD2,CASSLPNPPGLAGDEQFF,TGTGCCAGCAGCCTACCAAACCCACCGGGACTAGCGGGGGATGAGCAGTTCTTC
TRBV7-8,TRBJ1-1,few,-,CASSPLNDRWPTEAFF,TGTGCCAGCAGCCCCCTTAATGACAGGTGGCCTACTGAAGCTTTCTTT
TRBV4-2,TRBJ1-2,-,-,CASSQDGRGAPYGYTF,TGTGCCAGCAGCCAAGATGGCAGGGGAGCCCCGTATGGCTACACCTTC
TRBV12-3/TRBV12-4,TRBJ1-5,few,TRBD1,CASSISGGDNQPQHF,TGTGCCAGCAGTATCTCAGGGGGGGACAATCAGCCCCAGCATTTT
TRBV12-3/TRBV12-4,TRBJ1-6,few,-,CASSTPPGNSPLHF,TGTGCCAGCAGCACACCTCCGGGGAATTCACCCCTCCACTTT
TRBV20-1,TRBJ1-4,few,-,CSAPTEGGGEKLFF,TGCAGTGCTCCCACGGAGGGCGGAGGTGAAAAACTGTTTTTT
TRBV29-1,TRBJ2-3,-,-,CSAFDTKSPDTQYF,TGCAGCGCATTTGACACGAAGTCCCCAGATACGCAGTATTTT
TRBV9,TRBJ1-4,-,-,CASSPPAGEKLFF,TGTGCTAGCAGCCCCCCCGCAGGGGAAAAACTGTTTTTT
TRBV25-1,TRBJ2-3,-,-,CASSDATDTQYF,TGTGCCAGCAGTGACGCAACAGATACGCAGTATTTT
TRBV7-2,TRBJ1-1,few,-,CASTLTGMNTEAFF,TGTGCCAGCACCCTGACAGGCATGAACACTGAAGCTTTCTTT
TRBV30,TRBJ1-1,few,TRBD1,CALERGQGTEAFF,TGTGCCTTAGAAAGGGGGCAAGGGACTGAAGCTTTCTTT
TRBV7-2,TRBJ1-4,few,TRBD1,CASSLDRGGEKLFF,TGTGCCAGCAGCTTAGACAGGGGAGGGGAAAAACTGTTTTTT
TRBV6-6,TRBJ1-1,-,-,CASSYTAPGVNTEAFF,TGTGCCAGCAGTTACACAGCACCGGGAGTGAACACTGAAGCTTTCTTT
TRBV5-1,TRBJ2-1,few,TRBD2,CASSLVTSGGAGYYEQFF,TGCGCCAGCAGCTTGGTCACTAGCGGGGGGGCCGGTTACTATGAGCAGTTCTTC